The sequence of this T cell receptor beta chain was determined in a study of PD-1 blockade in mismatch repair-deficient tumors. Across the study: Patients had about eleven mismatch repair-deficient cancer types and were previously treated and progressing.

This clone has only a few counts. What it recognizes is unknown. Mismatch repair deficiency was confirmed in all patients, by PCR or immunohistochemistry. TCR sequencing covered a few patients who responded to pembrolizumab. There are 13 residues in the CDR3. Looked up from germline, CDR1 is SEHNR and CDR2 is FQNEAQ (reference sequence). V dropped 2 bases and J dropped 1 base, with 6 bases sitting between them. Whole-study findings and limits: Rapid post-treatment expansion, then contraction, generally preceding radiologic response, marked tumor-resident clones.

Assay used: immunoSEQ multiplex PCR; TCRdb lists only in-frame clones, some missing. The table lists 100,000 to 150,000 clones, roughly nine tenths of them singletons, with roughly 13% in the top ten. Sequencing was performed on peripheral blood, taken 44 weeks after starting pembrolizumab. This chain uses TRBV7-9 with TRBJ2-7, with D unresolved. This TCR came from an adult with mismatch repair-deficient cancer. The DNA for the CDR3 is TGTGCCAGCAGCTTAAGAGATTCCTACGAGCAGTACTTC. It is translated as CASSLRDSYEQYF.